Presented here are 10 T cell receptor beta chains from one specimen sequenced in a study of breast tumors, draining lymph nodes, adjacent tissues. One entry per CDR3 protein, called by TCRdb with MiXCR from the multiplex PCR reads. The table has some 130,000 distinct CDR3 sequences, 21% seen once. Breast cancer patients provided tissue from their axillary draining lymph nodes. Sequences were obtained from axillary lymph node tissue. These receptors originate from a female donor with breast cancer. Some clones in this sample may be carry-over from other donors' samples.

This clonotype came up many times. This chain's CDR3 is CASKYRGPTDTQYF. As DNA, the CDR3 is TGTGCCAGCAAGTACAGGGGGCCCACAGATACGCAGTATTTT. The chain is built from TRBV12-3 or TRBV12-4 and TRBJ2-3; 9 positions agree with TRBD1. The CDR3 is made up of 14 amino acids. Trimming at V came to 7 bases and at J to 2 bases, leaving 4 bases not matched to a gene.

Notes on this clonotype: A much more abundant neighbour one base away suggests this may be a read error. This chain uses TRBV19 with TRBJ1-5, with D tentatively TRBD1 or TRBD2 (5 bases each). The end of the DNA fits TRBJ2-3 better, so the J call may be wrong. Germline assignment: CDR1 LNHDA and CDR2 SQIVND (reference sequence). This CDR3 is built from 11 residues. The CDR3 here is CASTRGQPQYF. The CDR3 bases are TGTGCCAGTACGAGGGGTCAGCCCCAGTATTTT.

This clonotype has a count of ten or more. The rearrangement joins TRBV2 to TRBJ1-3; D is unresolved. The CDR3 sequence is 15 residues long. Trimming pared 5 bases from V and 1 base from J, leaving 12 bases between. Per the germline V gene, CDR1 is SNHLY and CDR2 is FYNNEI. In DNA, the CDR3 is TGTGCCAGCAGTCAAGGTGTAGAATCTGGAAACACCATATATTTT. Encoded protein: CASSQGVESGNTIYF.

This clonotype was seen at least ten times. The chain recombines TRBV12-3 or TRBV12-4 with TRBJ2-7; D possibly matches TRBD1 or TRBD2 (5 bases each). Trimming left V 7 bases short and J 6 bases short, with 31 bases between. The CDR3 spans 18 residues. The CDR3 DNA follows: TGTGCCAGCACCAACAAACCCCGCGACTGGATTCATGGGGGCGAGCAGTACTTC. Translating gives CASTNKPRDWIHGGEQYF.

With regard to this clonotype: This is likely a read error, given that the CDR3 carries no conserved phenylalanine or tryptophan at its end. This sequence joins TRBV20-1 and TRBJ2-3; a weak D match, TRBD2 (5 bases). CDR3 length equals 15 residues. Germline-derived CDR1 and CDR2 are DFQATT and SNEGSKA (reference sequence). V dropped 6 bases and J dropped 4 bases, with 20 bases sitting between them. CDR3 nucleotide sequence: TGCAGTGCCCCCCGGGAAGTTCGCATCGCAGATACGCAGTATCTT. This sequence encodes CSAPREVRIADTQYL.

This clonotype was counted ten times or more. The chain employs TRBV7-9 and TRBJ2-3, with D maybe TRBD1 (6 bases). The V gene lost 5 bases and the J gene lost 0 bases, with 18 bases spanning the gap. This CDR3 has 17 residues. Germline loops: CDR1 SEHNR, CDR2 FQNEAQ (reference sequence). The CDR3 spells CASSGPPRDTSTDTQYF. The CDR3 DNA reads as TGTGCCAGCAGCGGACCTCCCCGGGACACCAGCACAGATACGCAGTATTTT.

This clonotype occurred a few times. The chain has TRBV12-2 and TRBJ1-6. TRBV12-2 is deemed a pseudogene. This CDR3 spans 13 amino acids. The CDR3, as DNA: TGTGCAAGTCGCTTAGCAGGGAATTCACCCCTCCACTTT. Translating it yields CASRLAGNSPLHF.

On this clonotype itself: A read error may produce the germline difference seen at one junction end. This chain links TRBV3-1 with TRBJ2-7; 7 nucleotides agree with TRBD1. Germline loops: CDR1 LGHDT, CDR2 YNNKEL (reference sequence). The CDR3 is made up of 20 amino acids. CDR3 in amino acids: CASSQVRSGDRPIDSYEPYF. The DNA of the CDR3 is TGTGCCAGCAGCCAAGTTAGAAGTGGGGACAGACCAATCGACTCCTACGAGCCGTACTTC.

Here the CDR3 reads CASRASANTEAFF. The CDR3 DNA reads TGCGCCAGCAGGGCGTCCGCGAACACTGAAGCTTTCTTT. The chain links TRBV5-1 to TRBJ1-1, with D hard to call. Trimming took 5 bases from V and 1 from J, leaving 9 bases between them. This CDR3 is 13 amino acids long. Looked up from germline, CDR1 is SGHRS and CDR2 is YFSETQ.

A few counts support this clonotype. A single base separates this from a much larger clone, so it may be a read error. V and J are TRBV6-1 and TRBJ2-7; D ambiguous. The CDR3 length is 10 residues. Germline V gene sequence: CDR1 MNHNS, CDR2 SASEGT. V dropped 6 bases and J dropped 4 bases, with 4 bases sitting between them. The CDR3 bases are TGTGCCAGCAGGGAGTACGAGCAGTACTTC. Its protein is CASREYEQYF.